This entry describes one T cell receptor (beta chain). The antigen remains unidentified. The sample is drawn from a study of OX40 agonist ivuxolimab in advanced cancers. Study-wide background: Age averaged 60 years (range roughly 23 to 85), and roughly 82% were male.

This CDR3 spans 13 amino acids. V was clipped by 3 bases and J by 8 bases, with 13 bases between them. From germline, CDR1 is KGHSH and CDR2 LQKENI. General study results and limits: There were also nonresponders showing low normalized T-cell clonal expansion.

This table comes from immunoSEQ multiplex PCR, and its TCRdb copy is limited to in-frame clones, with some not included. The data show 61,000 or so clones, 70% to 90% seen once. This sequence joins TRBV18 and TRBJ1-2; the D is unclear. The origin of this receptor is an adult with an advanced solid tumor such as melanoma, head and neck, liver or kidney cancer. Material: CD4+ or CD8+ T cells sorted from blood, obtained in a trial of the OX40 agonist ivuxolimab. In DNA, the CDR3 is TGTGCCAGCTCACCGTCAGCCGGTGGCGGCTACACCTTC. Protein: CASSPSAGGGYTF.